Shown below are 30 T cell receptor beta chains from a single sample sequenced in a study of blood T cell repertoires in COVID-19. Sequencing used immunoSEQ multiplex PCR; TCRdb keeps in-frame clones, though not all of them. This table has about 190,000 clones, less than 90% appearing once. Material for sequencing was peripheral blood. These receptor sequences come from a man aged 25-40 years with acute or convalescent COVID-19.

The chain links TRBV6-5 to TRBJ2-1; maybe TRBD2 (5 bases). V lost 11 bases, J lost 9 bases, and 23 bases lay in between. The CDR3 is 14 residues long. CDR1 is MNHEY and CDR2 is SVGAGI in the germline V gene. The CDR3 DNA sequence: TGTGCCGCCAGACTGATGATAGCGCAGGTTGAGCAGTTCTTC. Amino acid sequence: CAARLMIAQVEQFF.

V gene TRBV28 combines with J gene TRBJ2-7; D possibly corresponds to TRBD2 (7 bases). CDR1 and CDR2 from the germline V gene are MDHEN and SYDVKM. Trimming took 6 bases from V and 0 from J, leaving 30 bases between them. The CDR3 sequence is 20 residues long. CDR3 protein: CASRRTAGGPLDSSSYEQYF. The CDR3 DNA reads TGTGCCAGCAGACGCACCGCCGGGGGGCCCCTTGACTCGAGCTCCTACGAGCAGTACTTC.

The CDR3 coding sequence is TGTGCCAGCAGTTTAATTACACGTGAAGCTTTCTTT. Translating gives CASSLITREAFF. This rearrangement joins TRBV28 to TRBJ1-1; D unresolved. This CDR3 is built from 12 residues. Germline V gene sequence: CDR1 MDHEN, CDR2 SYDVKM. Trimming shortened V by 2 bases and J by 7 bases, and 8 bases separated the two germline ends.

For the CDR3, the DNA is TGCGCCAGCAGTTCAGGCGGGGGCTCCTACAATGAGCAGTTCTTC. It specifies CASSSGGGSYNEQFF. The chain carries TRBV5-1 and TRBJ2-1, with 7 bases fitting TRBD2. Germline CDR1 and CDR2: SGHRS and YFSETQ. With V trimmed by 5 bases and J by 0 bases, 5 bases remained unmatched. This CDR3 spans 15 amino acids.

The genes are TRBV6-6 and TRBJ1-6; D is unclear. CDR3 size: 11 residues. The germline CDR1 and CDR2 sequences are MNHNY and SVGAGI (reference sequence). V lost 7 bases and J lost 5, with 3 bases in between. The chain's CDR3 is CASTDNSPLHF. CDR3 DNA sequence: TGTGCCAGCACCGATAATTCACCCCTCCACTTT.

This clone is a singleton in its sample. The CDR3 protein is CASSSFSRGTEAFF. CDR3 nucleotide sequence: TGTGCCAGCAGTTCTTTTTCCCGGGGCACTGAAGCTTTCTTT. The chain couples TRBV27 to TRBJ1-1; D gene ambiguous. The CDR3 loop spans 14 amino acids. Germline-derived CDR1 and CDR2 are MNHEY and SMNVEV (reference sequence). V lost 4 bases to trimming and J lost 4 bases, with 13 bases between them.

The chain carries TRBV10-2 and TRBJ2-5; D is unclear. Germline values: CDR1 WSHSY, CDR2 SAAADI. CDR3 length equals 14 residues. V lost 3 bases, J lost 3 bases, and 11 bases lay in between. The CDR3 DNA is TGCGCCAGCAGTGACGCGCGCGGAGAAGAGACCCAGTACTTC. Translation: CASSDARGEETQYF.

The chain couples TRBV30 to TRBJ2-7; 11 bases line up with TRBD2. Germline V gene sequence: CDR1 GTSNPN, CDR2 SVGIG (reference sequence). The CDR3 is 14 amino acids. This CDR3 is CALTSGGTSYEQYF. In DNA, the CDR3 is TGTGCACTCACTAGCGGGGGTACCTCCTACGAGCAGTACTTC.

J is TRBJ2-2 and V is TRBV5-5; tentative D call: TRBD2 (5 bases). The V and J ends lost 0 bases and 6 bases respectively, with 12 bases between them. This CDR3 has 15 residues. Looked up from germline, CDR1 is SGHKS and CDR2 is YYEKEE (reference sequence). CDR3 sequence: CASSLVILASGELFF. The CDR3, as DNA: TGTGCCAGCAGCTTGGTTATCCTAGCATCCGGGGAGCTGTTTTTT.

This sequence joins TRBV7-3 and TRBJ2-1; D is undetermined. This CDR3 region has 13 residues. Trimming left V 1 base short and J 5 bases short, with 6 bases between. Germline V gene lookup returns CDR1 SGHTA and CDR2 FQGTGA. The CDR3 reads CASSLSPDNEQFF. The DNA of the CDR3 is TGTGCCAGCAGCTTAAGCCCGGACAATGAGCAGTTCTTC.

This sequence joins TRBV7-8 and TRBJ1-1, with a possible D match to TRBD1 (5 bases). The germline V gene has CDR1 SGHVS and CDR2 FQNEAQ. This CDR3 has 15 amino acids. Deletions cut 3 bases from V and 0 bases from J, with 11 bases between. The CDR3 coding sequence is TGTGCCAGCAGCTTTGGGGCCTACATGAACACTGAAGCTTTCTTT. It encodes CASSFGAYMNTEAFF.

This chain links TRBV2 with TRBJ2-7; TRBD2 aligns across 11 bases. CDR3 size: 15 residues. Germline trimming cut 10 bases from V and 3 bases from J; bases unmatched to any gene: 11. CDR1 is SNHLY, CDR2 FYNNEI, per germline. CDR3 protein: CAIKRGLAEYYEQYF. CDR3 nucleotides: TGTGCCATCAAACGGGGACTAGCGGAGTACTACGAGCAGTACTTC.

This rearrangement joins TRBV9 to TRBJ1-4; D is possibly TRBD1 (5 bases). Trimming cost V 4 bases and J 8 bases, with 18 bases left between them. CDR1 and CDR2 (germline): SGDLS, YYNGEE. The CDR3 covers 15 residues. As DNA, the CDR3 is TGTGCCAGCAGCCCCCGGTGGCAGGGAGGGGAAAAACTGTTTTTT. Residues: CASSPRWQGGEKLFF.

The chain carries TRBV7-9 and TRBJ2-1, with 9 bases matching TRBD2. The V segment lost 5 bases and the J segment 6 bases; nucleotides outside the gene matches: 11. Germline values: CDR1 SEHNR, CDR2 FQNEAQ (reference sequence). CDR3 size: 16 residues. The CDR3 DNA sequence: TGTGCCAGCAGCCCACCCCCGGGACTAGCATCCAATGAGCAGTTCTTC. It yields the protein CASSPPPGLASNEQFF.

The chain links TRBV2 to TRBJ1-5; perhaps TRBD1 as D (5 bases). Per the germline V gene, CDR1 is SNHLY and CDR2 is FYNNEI. V lost 4 bases and J lost 2, with 9 bases in between. The CDR3 consists of 14 residues. The CDR3 here is CASSVRGGNQPQHF. In DNA, the CDR3 is TGTGCCAGCAGTGTTAGGGGTGGCAATCAGCCCCAGCATTTT.

This clone was observed once. The chain recombines TRBV6-5 with TRBJ2-3; TRBD2 matches 8 bases. This CDR3 contains 16 residues. Germline CDR1 MNHEY, CDR2 SVGAGI. J lost 5 bases, V lost 4 bases, and 11 bases had no gene match. CDR3 residues: CASSWDPGGAGDTQYF. The DNA for the CDR3 is TGTGCCAGCAGTTGGGACCCCGGGGGGGCGGGAGATACGCAGTATTTT.

The chain joins TRBV7-2 to TRBJ2-3; D perhaps matches TRBD2 (6 bases). Trimming removed 4 bases from V and 2 bases from J, with 16 bases in between. Germline CDR1 SGHTA, CDR2 FQGNSA. The CDR3 spans 16 residues. The chain's CDR3 is CASSSYRGTSTDTQYF. CDR3 coding DNA: TGTGCCAGCAGCTCCTACCGGGGGACTTCCACAGATACGCAGTATTTT.

The chain uses TRBV28 and TRBJ1-5; D remains unclear. Trimming pared 7 bases from V and 2 bases from J, leaving 18 bases between. Germline V gene sequence: CDR1 MDHEN, CDR2 SYDVKM. This CDR3 is built from 16 residues. The CDR3 sequence: CASNSRGQEGNQPQHF. The CDR3 bases are TGTGCCAGCAACTCCCGGGGTCAGGAGGGCAATCAGCCCCAGCATTTT.

The chain joins TRBV18 to TRBJ1-4; D gene ambiguous. Looked up from germline, CDR1 is KGHSH and CDR2 is LQKENI. V was shortened by 6 bases and J by 3 bases, with 14 bases between the two germline ends. This CDR3 spans 15 amino acids. CDR3 in amino acids: CASSSWRAPNEKLFF. CDR3 sequence (DNA): TGTGCCAGCTCTTCGTGGAGGGCCCCTAATGAAAAACTGTTTTTT.

The chain joins TRBV7-2 to TRBJ1-4, with TRBD1 matching 8 bases. Germline assignment: CDR1 SGHTA and CDR2 FQGNSA. This CDR3 has 14 residues. The ends lost 5 bases at V and 7 bases at J; junction bases unmatched: 6. CDR3: CASSLDRGAEKLFF. The CDR3 DNA sequence: TGTGCCAGCAGCCTTGACAGGGGAGCTGAAAAACTGTTTTTT.

V and J are TRBV11-2 and TRBJ2-1; 7 bases line up with TRBD1. Germline V gene data show CDR1 as SGHAT and CDR2 as FQNNGV. V shed 3 bases and J 15 bases; nucleotides not matched to a gene: 5. There are 11 residues in the CDR3. In DNA, the CDR3 is TGTGCCAGCAGCTTCAGACAGGGTACGTTCTTC. It encodes CASSFRQGTFF. The full variable domain, rest sourced from reference TRBV11-2 and TRBJ2-1, is EAGVAQSPRYKIIEKRQSVAFWCNPISGHATLYWYQQILGQGPKLLIQFQNNGVVDDSQLPKDRFSAERLKGVDSTLKIQPAKLEDSAVYLCASSFRQGTFFGPGTRLTVL.

The chain links TRBV2 to TRBJ2-3; 7 nucleotides line up with TRBD2. J gave up 7 bases and V 3 bases, and 10 bases lay outside the gene matches. The CDR3 runs to 15 residues. Germline V CDR1 and CDR2: SNHLY, FYNNEI. DNA for the CDR3: TGTGCCAGCAGTGAGGACGGGGGGAGTATCTATACGCAGTATTTT. Translated, it gives CASSEDGGSIYTQYF.

The chain carries TRBV15 and TRBJ2-3; 8 bases fit TRBD2. Trimming took 1 base from V and 3 from J; bases not matched to a gene: 6. CDR1 LNHNV and CDR2 YYDKDF come from the germline V gene (reference sequence). The CDR3 has 16 amino acids. In DNA form, the CDR3 reads TGTGCCACCAGCAGAGTGGCCGGCGGGGGGACAGATACGCAGTATTTT. This translates into CATSRVAGGGTDTQYF.

The V gene is TRBV19, the J gene TRBJ1-4; D gene unclear. V shed 6 bases and J shed 7 bases, with 15 bases lying between them. Germline-derived CDR1 and CDR2 are LNHDA and SQIVND (reference sequence). There are 14 residues in the CDR3. CDR3 loop: CASSFKAWSEKLFF. The CDR3 DNA follows: TGTGCCAGTAGCTTTAAGGCCTGGAGTGAAAAACTGTTTTTT.

The chain combines TRBV27 with TRBJ2-3, with 9 nucleotides matching TRBD2. CDR3 length: 17 amino acids. The germline V gene encodes CDR1 MNHEY and CDR2 SMNVEV (reference sequence). Unmatched junction bases numbered 11, after V lost 4 bases and J lost 3 bases. The DNA for the CDR3 is TGTGCCAGCAGTTCCCACCGAAGTGCGGGGGGGACAGATACGCAGTATTTT. Its translation: CASSSHRSAGGTDTQYF.

V and J are TRBV30 and TRBJ1-3, with 8 bases aligning to TRBD1. The V and J ends lost 4 bases and 0 bases, in that order; junction bases with no gene match: 20. Looked up from germline, CDR1 is GTSNPN and CDR2 is SVGIG (reference sequence). The CDR3 spans 20 residues. In DNA form, the CDR3 reads TGTGCCTGGACTAGAACGAGGGCTTGGGGACAGGCGAACTCTGGAAACACCATATATTTT. It translates to CAWTRTRAWGQANSGNTIYF.

The gene calls are TRBV5-1 and TRBJ2-1; TRBD2 agrees at 10 bases. CDR1 and CDR2 (germline): SGHRS, YFSETQ. The CDR3 is made up of 17 amino acids. V was clipped by 0 bases and J by 4 bases; unmatched bases: 7. In nucleotides, the CDR3 is TGCGCCAGCAGCTTGGTTGTAGCGGGGGGCATATACAATGAGCAGTTCTTC. Its translation: CASSLVVAGGIYNEQFF.

The V gene is TRBV19, the J gene TRBJ2-1, with 8 bases fitting TRBD1. The germline V gene encodes CDR1 LNHDA and CDR2 SQIVND (reference sequence). The CDR3 totals 15 residues. V lost 9 bases to trimming and J lost 0 bases; unmatched junction nucleotides: 7. The CDR3, as DNA: TGTGCCAGCCAAACAGGGGGATACTCCTACAATGAGCAGTTCTTC. As protein: CASQTGGYSYNEQFF.

The V gene is TRBV10-3, the J gene TRBJ2-7; 7 bases match TRBD1. Trimming at V came to 2 bases and at J to 3 bases, leaving 10 bases not matched to a gene. The length of the CDR3 is 16 residues. Germline lookup yields CDR1 ENHRY and CDR2 SYGVKD. CDR3 loop: CAISEATGERVYEQYF. The CDR3 DNA follows: TGTGCCATCAGTGAGGCAACAGGGGAGAGGGTCTACGAGCAGTACTTC.

The chain is built from TRBV5-1 and TRBJ2-3; 9 nucleotides agree with TRBD2. V lost 2 bases and J lost 2; bases outside the gene matches: 9. Per germline, CDR1 SGHRS and CDR2 YFSETQ. The CDR3 totals 17 residues. In DNA form, the CDR3 reads TGCGCCAGCAGCTTTTCGGTAGCGGGGGCAAACACAGATACGCAGTATTTT. Protein: CASSFSVAGANTDTQYF.